This T cell receptor (beta chain) was sequenced for a study of OX40 agonist ivuxolimab in advanced cancers. Overall study findings and caveats: Both CD4+ and CD8+ T cell populations in blood had undergone clonal expansion by week 6 at 0.1 to 3.0 mg/kg. CD4+ T cells averaged fewer expanded clones than CD8+ T cells.

Method: immunoSEQ multiplex PCR; TCRdb's copy keeps in-frame clones and lacks some. The sample shows 40,000 to 55,000 clones, around 92% of them seen only once. This clone has only a few counts. Its antigen remains unidentified. It was autoimmune disease history or systemic immunosuppression that excluded patients. Germline V gene sequence: CDR1 SNHLY, CDR2 FYNNEI. After removal of 11 bases from V and 2 bases from J, the junction contained 5 bases not matched to a gene. This CDR3 comprises 12 residues. Sequencing was performed on CD4+ or CD8+ T cells sorted from blood, taken in a trial of the OX40 agonist ivuxolimab. V and J are TRBV2 and TRBJ2-7; TRBD1 matches at 8 bases. The TCR comes from an adult with an advanced solid tumor such as melanoma, head and neck, liver or kidney cancer. DNA of the CDR3: TGTGCCGGACAGACAGGGGCCTACGAGCAGTACTTC. Translating gives CAGQTGAYEQYF.